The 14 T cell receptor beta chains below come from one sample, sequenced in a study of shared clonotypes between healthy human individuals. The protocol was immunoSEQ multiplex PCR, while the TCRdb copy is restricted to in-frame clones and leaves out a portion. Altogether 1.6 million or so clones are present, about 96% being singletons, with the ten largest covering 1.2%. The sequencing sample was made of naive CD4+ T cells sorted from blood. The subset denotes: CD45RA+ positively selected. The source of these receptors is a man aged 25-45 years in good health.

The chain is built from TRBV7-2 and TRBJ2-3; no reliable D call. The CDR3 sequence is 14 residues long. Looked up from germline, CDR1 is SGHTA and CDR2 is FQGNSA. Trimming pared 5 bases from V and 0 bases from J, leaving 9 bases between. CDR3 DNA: TGTGCCAGCAGCAGCCTGTGGAGCACAGATACGCAGTATTTT. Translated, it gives CASSSLWSTDTQYF.

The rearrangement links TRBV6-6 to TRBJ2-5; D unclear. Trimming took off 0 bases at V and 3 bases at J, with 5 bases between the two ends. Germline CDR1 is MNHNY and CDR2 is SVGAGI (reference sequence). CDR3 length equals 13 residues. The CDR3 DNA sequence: TGTGCCAGCAGTTACTCTTCAGAAGAGACCCAGTACTTC. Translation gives CASSYSSEETQYF.

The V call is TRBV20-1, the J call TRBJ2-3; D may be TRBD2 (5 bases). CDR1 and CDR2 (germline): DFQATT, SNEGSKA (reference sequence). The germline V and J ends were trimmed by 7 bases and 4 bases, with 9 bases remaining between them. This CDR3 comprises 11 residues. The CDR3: CSVKLADTQYF. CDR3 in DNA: TGCAGTGTCAAACTAGCAGATACGCAGTATTTT.

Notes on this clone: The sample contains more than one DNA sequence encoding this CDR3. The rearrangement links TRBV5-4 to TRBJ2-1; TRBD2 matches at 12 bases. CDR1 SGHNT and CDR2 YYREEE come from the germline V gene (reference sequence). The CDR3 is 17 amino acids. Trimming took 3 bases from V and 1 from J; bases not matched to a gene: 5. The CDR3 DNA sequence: TGTGCCAGCAGCTCCCCTCTAGCGGGAGGGTCCTACAATGAGCAGTTCTTC. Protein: CASSSPLAGGSYNEQFF.

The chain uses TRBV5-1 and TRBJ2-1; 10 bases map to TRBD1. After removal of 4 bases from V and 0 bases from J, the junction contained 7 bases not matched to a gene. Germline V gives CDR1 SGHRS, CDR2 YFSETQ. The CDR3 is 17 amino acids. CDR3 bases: TGCGCCAGCAGCGCCGGGACAGGGGTCTTCTCCTACAATGAGCAGTTCTTC. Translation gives CASSAGTGVFSYNEQFF. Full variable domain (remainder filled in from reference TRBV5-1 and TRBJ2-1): KAGVTQTPRYLIKTRGQQVTLSCSPISGHRSVSWYQQTPGQGLQFLFEYFSETQRNKGNFPGRFSGRQFSNSRSEMNVSTLELGDSALYLCASSAGTGVFSYNEQFFGPGTRLTVL.

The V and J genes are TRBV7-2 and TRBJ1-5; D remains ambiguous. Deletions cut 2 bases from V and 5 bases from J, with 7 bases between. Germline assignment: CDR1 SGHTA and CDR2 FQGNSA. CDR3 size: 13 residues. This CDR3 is CASSLWSDQPQHF. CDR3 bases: TGTGCCAGCAGCTTATGGTCAGATCAGCCCCAGCATTTT.

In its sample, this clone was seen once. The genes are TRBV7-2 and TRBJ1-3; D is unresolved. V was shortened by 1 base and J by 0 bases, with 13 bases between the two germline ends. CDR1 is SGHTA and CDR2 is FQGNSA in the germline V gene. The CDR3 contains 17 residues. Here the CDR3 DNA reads TGTGCCAGCAGCTTAGTAGGAGGTGTCAGCTCTGGAAACACCATATATTTT. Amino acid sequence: CASSLVGGVSSGNTIYF.

The CDR3 DNA sequence: TGTGCCAGCTCCTCGCGGACAGGGGGCGATTTAAGCGAAAAACTGTTTTTT. Its translation: CASSSRTGGDLSEKLFF. J is TRBJ1-4 and V is TRBV18; TRBD1 matches at 11 bases. V lost 6 bases, J lost 8 bases, and 14 bases stayed unmatched. The length of the CDR3 is 17 residues. Germline CDR1 and CDR2: KGHSH and LQKENI.

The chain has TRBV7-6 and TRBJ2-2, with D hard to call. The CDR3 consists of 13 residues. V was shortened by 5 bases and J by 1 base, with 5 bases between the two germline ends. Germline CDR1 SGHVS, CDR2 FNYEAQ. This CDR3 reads CASSARNTGELFF. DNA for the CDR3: TGTGCCAGCAGCGCTAGGAACACCGGGGAGCTGTTTTTT.

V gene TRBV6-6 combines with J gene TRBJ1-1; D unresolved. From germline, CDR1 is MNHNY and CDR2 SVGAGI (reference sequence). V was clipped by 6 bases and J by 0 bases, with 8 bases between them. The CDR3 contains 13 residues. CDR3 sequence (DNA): TGTGCCAGCAGCAGCCAGGTGAACACTGAAGCTTTCTTT. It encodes CASSSQVNTEAFF.

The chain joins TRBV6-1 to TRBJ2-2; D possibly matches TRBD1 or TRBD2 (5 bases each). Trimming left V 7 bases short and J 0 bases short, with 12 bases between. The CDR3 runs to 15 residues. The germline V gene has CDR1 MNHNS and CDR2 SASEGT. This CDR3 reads CASIHGAANTGELFF. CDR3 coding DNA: TGTGCCAGCATCCACGGGGCCGCGAACACCGGGGAGCTGTTTTTT.

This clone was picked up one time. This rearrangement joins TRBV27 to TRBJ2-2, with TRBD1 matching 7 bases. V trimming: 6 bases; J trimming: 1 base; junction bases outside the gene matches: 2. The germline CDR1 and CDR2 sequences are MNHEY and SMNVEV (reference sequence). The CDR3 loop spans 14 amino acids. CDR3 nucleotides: TGTGCCAGCAGAAGACAGGGGAACACCGGGGAGCTGTTTTTT. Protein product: CASRRQGNTGELFF.

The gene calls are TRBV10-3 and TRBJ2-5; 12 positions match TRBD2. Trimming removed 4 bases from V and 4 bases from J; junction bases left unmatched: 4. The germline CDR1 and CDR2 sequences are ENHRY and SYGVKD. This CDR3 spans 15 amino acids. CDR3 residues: CAISGRTSGIETQYF. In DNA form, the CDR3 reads TGTGCCATCAGTGGGAGGACTAGCGGGATAGAGACCCAGTACTTC.

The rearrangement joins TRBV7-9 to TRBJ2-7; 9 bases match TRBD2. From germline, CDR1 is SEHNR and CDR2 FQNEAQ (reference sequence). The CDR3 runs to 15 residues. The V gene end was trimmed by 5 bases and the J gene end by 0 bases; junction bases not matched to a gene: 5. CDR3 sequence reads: CASSPTTSGSYEQYF. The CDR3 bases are TGTGCCAGCAGCCCGACGACTAGCGGCTCCTACGAGCAGTACTTC.